The next 7 T cell receptor beta chains were all read from a single sample in a study of blood T cells in healthy people across ages. Using a J-beta primer mix together with a sample-barcoded 5' primer, a second PCR was run for roughly 6 to 12 cycles. One entry per CDR3 protein results from TCRdb running MiXCR on the 5' RACE reads. The top ten clones hold around 2.1% of a sample with about 1.8 million distinct CDR3 sequences, about 49% of them seen once. The source material was blood. All receptors derive from a woman aged 40 to 55 in good health.

This chain links TRBV20-1 with TRBJ2-3, with D possibly matching TRBD1 (6 bases). Trimming pared 5 bases from V and 5 bases from J, leaving 29 bases between. CDR1 DFQATT and CDR2 SNEGSKA come from the germline V gene (reference sequence). The CDR3 loop spans 18 amino acids. The CDR3 DNA sequence: TGCAGTGCTCTAATTACCACGTCGACAGGACACAGGGTAGATACGCAGTATTTT. Its protein is CSALITTSTGHRVDTQYF.

The rearrangement links TRBV7-8 to TRBJ2-6; TRBD1 is a possible D gene (6 bases). Germline V lookup: CDR1 SGHVS, CDR2 FQNEAQ. This CDR3 is built from 17 residues. V lost 5 bases, J lost 0 bases, and 14 bases lay in between. The CDR3 region is CASSPRGLNSGANVLTF. CDR3 nucleotides: TGTGCCAGCAGCCCCAGGGGCCTAAACTCTGGGGCCAACGTCCTGACTTTC.

This clonotype turned up a few times. The chain employs TRBV29-1 and TRBJ2-1; 9 positions match TRBD2. Germline V gene data show CDR1 as SQVTM and CDR2 as ANQGSEA. The J segment lost 3 bases and the V segment lost 6 bases, leaving 6 bases of the junction unmatched. This CDR3 is built from 14 residues. CDR3 sequence (DNA): TGCAGCGTCGCGCGGGGGGGACTCTACAATGAGCAGTTCTTC. This translates into CSVARGGLYNEQFF.

The rearrangement uses TRBV6-5 and TRBJ2-4; D ambiguous. Matching the DNA end better, TRBJ2-7 makes the J call doubtful. Looked up from germline, CDR1 is MNHEY and CDR2 is SVGAGI. The CDR3 runs to 12 residues. In DNA, the CDR3 is TGTGCCAGCAGTAATCCGGCCTACGAGCAGTACTTC. Amino acid sequence: CASSNPAYEQYF.

This chain connects TRBV12-3 or TRBV12-4 to TRBJ2-3; D may be TRBD1 (5 bases). The CDR3 length is 15 residues. Deletions cut 3 bases from V and 7 bases from J, with 17 bases between. The CDR3 loop reads CASSFGQGRQNTQYF. The CDR3 nucleotides are TGTGCCAGCAGTTTTGGGCAGGGTAGGCAGAATACGCAGTATTTT.

The rearrangement links TRBV4-3 to TRBJ2-6, with a possible D match to TRBD2 (5 bases). The CDR3 spans 19 residues. In germline, CDR1 is LGHNA, CDR2 YSLEER. Trimming pared 0 bases from V and 1 base from J, leaving 16 bases between. Here the CDR3 DNA reads TGCGCCAGCAGCCAAGAGAGGTTCGGACTCGGGTCTGGGGCCAACGTCCTGACTTTC. It specifies CASSQERFGLGSGANVLTF.

The CDR3 sequence is CASSQSWTGKNIQYF. In DNA, the CDR3 is TGTGCCAGCAGCCAAAGCTGGACAGGAAAAAACATTCAGTACTTC. This chain connects TRBV12-3 or TRBV12-4 to TRBJ2-4; 7 bases agree with TRBD1. Germline trimming cut 6 bases from V and 4 bases from J; bases unmatched to any gene: 9. This CDR3 is 15 amino acids long.